The rows below give T cell receptor beta chains drawn from one sample of a study of OX40 agonist ivuxolimab in advanced cancers. Sequenced by immunoSEQ multiplex PCR; TCRdb stores in-frame clones only, minus some. In the table there are 35,000 to 45,000 clones, 75% to 90% of which are singletons. The source material was CD4+ or CD8+ T cells sorted from blood, sampled in a trial of the OX40 agonist ivuxolimab. These receptors came from an adult with an advanced solid tumor such as melanoma, head and neck, liver or kidney cancer. Each CDR3 is given with its conserved first and last residue. D genes are given only for firm matches. Clone size is shown for a subset of rows, as once, few, many or a class of expanded clone.

-,TRBV5-1,17,TRBD1,TRBJ2-2,CASTRTTGTGGTGELFF,TGCGCCAGCACCAGAACGACCGGGACAGGGGGCACCGGGGAGCTGTTTTTT
-,TRBV7-2,15,-,TRBJ2-1,CASSKQGGSYNEQFF,TGTGCCAGCAGCAAGCAGGGGGGGTCCTACAATGAGCAGTTCTTC
-,TRBV30,14,-,TRBJ1-5,CAWSRGGLDQPQHF,TGTGCCTGGAGCCGCGGGGGGCTTGATCAGCCCCAGCATTTT
-,TRBV14,15,-,TRBJ1-1,CASSQQAVRGTEAFF,TGTGCCAGCAGCCAACAGGCCGTCAGAGGCACTGAAGCTTTCTTT
few,TRBV5-6,15,TRBD2,TRBJ2-5,CASSSGTSNRETQYF,TGTGCCAGCAGCTCCGGGACTAGTAATAGGGAGACCCAGTACTTC
-,TRBV20-1,11,-,TRBJ1-1,CSARDPGLAFF,TGCAGTGCTAGAGATCCAGGGTTGGCTTTCTTT
-,TRBV30,14,-,TRBJ1-6,CAWRGGTYNSPLHF,TGTGCCTGGAGGGGAGGAACCTATAATTCACCCCTCCACTTT
-,TRBV7-2,17,TRBD2,TRBJ2-2,CASSLAPLAVGTGELFF,TGTGCCAGCAGCTTAGCGCCCCTAGCGGTCGGCACCGGGGAGCTGTTTTTT
-,TRBV11-2,14,-,TRBJ2-5,CASSPGSNKETQYF,TGTGCCAGCAGCCCGGGAAGTAACAAAGAGACCCAGTACTTC
few,TRBV7-2,15,TRBD1,TRBJ1-1,CASSSGTAWETEAFF,TGTGCCAGCAGCTCCGGGACAGCTTGGGAGACTGAAGCTTTCTTT
-,TRBV29-1,14,-,TRBJ1-1,CSVEWGQGGTEAFF,TGCAGCGTTGAATGGGGGCAGGGTGGCACTGAAGCTTTCTTT